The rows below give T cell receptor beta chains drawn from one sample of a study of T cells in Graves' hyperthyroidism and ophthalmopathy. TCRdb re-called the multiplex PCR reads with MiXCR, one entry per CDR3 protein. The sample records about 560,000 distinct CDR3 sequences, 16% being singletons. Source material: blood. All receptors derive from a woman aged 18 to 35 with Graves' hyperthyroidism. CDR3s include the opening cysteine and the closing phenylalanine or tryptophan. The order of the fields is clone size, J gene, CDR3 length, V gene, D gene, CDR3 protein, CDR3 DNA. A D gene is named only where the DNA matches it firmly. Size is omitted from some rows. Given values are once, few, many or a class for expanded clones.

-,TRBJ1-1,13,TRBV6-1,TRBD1,CAGTGGTNTEAFF,TGTGCCGGGACAGGGGGCACGAACACTGAAGCTTTCTTT
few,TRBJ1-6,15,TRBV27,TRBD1,CASSSDRGSNSPLHF,TGTGCCAGCAGTTCGGACAGGGGGAGTAACTCACCCCTCCACTTT
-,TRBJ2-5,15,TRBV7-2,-,CASSLQTRTMKTQYF,TGTGCCAGCAGCCTCCAGACCCGGACCATGAAGACCCAGTACTTC
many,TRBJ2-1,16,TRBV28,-,CASSLYGANPYNEQFF,TGTGCCAGCAGTTTATACGGGGCAAATCCCTACAATGAGCAGTTCTTC
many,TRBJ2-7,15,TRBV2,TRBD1,CASKTRDRGLGEQYF,TGTGCCAGTAAAACCCGGGACAGGGGGCTGGGCGAGCAGTACTTC
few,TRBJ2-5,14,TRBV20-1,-,CSARDQSRLAAQYF,TGCAGTGCTAGAGATCAATCCAGGCTCGCGGCCCAGTACTTC
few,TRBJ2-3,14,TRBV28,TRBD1,CASSSPGQRDTQYF,TGTGCCAGCAGTTCACCGGGACAGAGAGATACGCAGTATTTT
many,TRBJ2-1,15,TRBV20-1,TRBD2,CSARLLAGVPNEQFF,TGCAGTGCTAGATTACTAGCGGGAGTCCCCAATGAGCAGTTCTTC
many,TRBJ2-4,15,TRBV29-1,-,CSVSARGEAKNIQYF,TGCAGCGTCTCAGCTCGGGGTGAGGCCAAAAACATTCAGTACTTC
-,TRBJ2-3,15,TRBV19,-,CASSIGFTSTDTQYF,TGTGCCAGTAGTATAGGGTTTACTAGCACAGATACGCAGTATTTT